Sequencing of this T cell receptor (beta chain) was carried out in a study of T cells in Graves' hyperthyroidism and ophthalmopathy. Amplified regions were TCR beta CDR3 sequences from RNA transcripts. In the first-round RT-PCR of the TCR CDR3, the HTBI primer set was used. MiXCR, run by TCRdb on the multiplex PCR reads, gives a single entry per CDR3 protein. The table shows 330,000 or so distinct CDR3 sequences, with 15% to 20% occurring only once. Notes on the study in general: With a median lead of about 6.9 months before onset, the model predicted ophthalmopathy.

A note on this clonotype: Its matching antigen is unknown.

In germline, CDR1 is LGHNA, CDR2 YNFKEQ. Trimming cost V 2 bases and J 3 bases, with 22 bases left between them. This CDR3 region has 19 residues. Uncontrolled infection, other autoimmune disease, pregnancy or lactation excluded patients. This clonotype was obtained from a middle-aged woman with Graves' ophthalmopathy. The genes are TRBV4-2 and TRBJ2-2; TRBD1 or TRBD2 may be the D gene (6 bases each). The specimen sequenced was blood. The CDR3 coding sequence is TGTGCCAGCAGCCAACCCCCCGGCGGGGCAGGGGTCGACACCGGGGAGCTGTTTTTT. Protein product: CASSQPPGGAGVDTGELFF.